This T cell receptor beta chain stems from a study of CD4 T cells in relation to SARS-CoV-2 and coronaviruses. In this sample, this clone turned up once. Its antigen is unidentified. TCRdb's table, derived via immunoSEQ multiplex PCR, lists solely in-frame clones and lacks some. The table lists some 16,000 clones, 82% of them singletons. Before the COVID-19 pandemic, during about 2011-2019, CD4+ T cells were taken from unexposed donors. The cells were cultured for about ten days before CD4+ T cells were isolated. Germline V gene sequence: CDR1 DFQATT, CDR2 SNEGSKA (reference sequence). Trimming at V came to 6 bases and at J to 11 bases, leaving 5 bases not matched to a gene. The CDR3 sequence is 11 residues long.

The V call is TRBV20-1, the J call TRBJ2-1; 9 bases map to TRBD1. Sequenced sample: CD4+ T cells from PBMCs, cultured in vitro. This receptor was taken from a human donor in good health. As DNA, the CDR3 is TGCAGTGCCCCAGGACAGGGGAAGCAGTTCTTC. The encoded protein is CSAPGQGKQFF.